The 29 T cell receptor beta chains in this list originate from one sample, sequenced in a study of CD8+ T cells in alopecia areata. cDNA reverse transcribed from extracted RNA served as the sequencing template. The protocol was immunoSEQ multiplex PCR, while the TCRdb copy is restricted to in-frame clones and leaves out a portion. The profile shows about 210,000 clones, roughly 66% of them singletons. Treatment given: oral pan-JAK inhibitor, 5-10 mg twice daily. This specimen consisted of CD4+ T cells sorted from blood, obtained around week 46, from a patient treated with tofacitinib. The receptors come from a human donor with alopecia areata.

This chain joins TRBV6-6 and TRBJ1-5; unclear D gene. Germline V gives CDR1 MNHNY, CDR2 SVGAGI (reference sequence). V lost 4 bases and J 6 bases, leaving 1 base between the germline ends. This CDR3 is 10 amino acids long. CDR3 sequence (DNA): TGTGCCAGCAGTTTTCAGCCCCAGCATTTT. It yields the protein CASSFQPQHF.

A single count supports this clone. J is TRBJ1-5 and V is TRBV15, with 8 bases matching TRBD1. Germline CDR1 LNHNV, CDR2 YYDKDF (reference sequence). The CDR3 is 14 amino acids. The V gene end was trimmed by 6 bases and the J gene end by 6 bases; junction bases not matched to a gene: 7. DNA of the CDR3: TGTGCCACCAGAAAGACAGGGGACGGTCAGCCCCAGCATTTT. Protein product: CATRKTGDGQPQHF.

V and J are TRBV25-1 and TRBJ1-1; D gene ambiguous. CDR1 is MGHDK and CDR2 is SYGVNS in the germline V gene. V was pared by 2 bases and J by 14 bases, with 15 bases between. The CDR3 has 12 residues. CDR3 sequence reads: CASSEGGREIFF. CDR3 in DNA: TGTGCCAGCAGTGAAGGAGGACGGGAAATATTCTTT.

The V and J genes are TRBV7-2 and TRBJ2-3, with 7 bases aligning to TRBD1. This CDR3 is 15 amino acids long. The germline V gene has CDR1 SGHTA and CDR2 FQGNSA. Trimming at V came to 2 bases and at J to 4 bases, leaving 6 bases not matched to a gene. The CDR3: CASSLTYRGPDTQYF. CDR3 DNA: TGTGCCAGCAGCTTAACTTACAGGGGTCCAGATACGCAGTATTTT.

The chain couples TRBV7-2 to TRBJ2-5; 9 bases align to TRBD2. Unmatched junction bases numbered 5, after V lost 2 bases and J lost 1 base. The germline V gene encodes CDR1 SGHTA and CDR2 FQGNSA. This CDR3 spans 16 amino acids. DNA for the CDR3: TGTGCCAGCAGCTTAACGGCGGGGGGGATCCAAGAGACCCAGTACTTC. This translates into CASSLTAGGIQETQYF.

As concerns this clone: This same CDR3 is encoded by further DNA sequences in the sample. CDR3 region: CAWSLTVNTEAFF. The CDR3, as DNA: TGTGCCTGGAGTTTGACAGTGAACACTGAAGCTTTCTTT. V and J are TRBV30 and TRBJ1-1; a weak D match, TRBD1 (5 bases). The CDR3 spans 13 residues. In germline, CDR1 is GTSNPN, CDR2 SVGIG (reference sequence). Between the trimmed V and J ends, which lost 2 bases and 0 bases, there was a span of 7 bases.

The V gene is TRBV13, the J gene TRBJ2-7; D might be TRBD1 (6 bases). V lost 2 bases to trimming and J lost 4 bases, with 15 bases between them. Germline-derived CDR1 and CDR2 are PRHDT and FYEKMQ (reference sequence). The CDR3 spans 15 residues. The CDR3 region is CASSLIQQGSYEQYF. The CDR3, as DNA: TGTGCCAGCAGCTTAATACAACAGGGTAGTTACGAGCAGTACTTC.

The chain joins TRBV14 to TRBJ2-7; D ambiguous. V was shortened by 3 bases and J by 0 bases, with 15 bases between the two germline ends. Per germline, CDR1 SGHDN and CDR2 FVKESK. This CDR3 is 16 amino acids long. CDR3 in amino acids: CASSHLNPAASYEQYF. DNA of the CDR3: TGTGCCAGCAGCCACCTCAATCCCGCTGCCTCCTACGAGCAGTACTTC. The complete variable domain, with remaining parts taken from reference TRBV14 and TRBJ2-7, reads EAGVTQFPSHSVIEKGQTVTLRCDPISGHDNLYWYRRVMGKEIKFLLHFVKESKQDESGMPNNRFLAERTGGTYSTLKVQPAELEDSGVYFCASSHLNPAASYEQYFGPGTRLTVT.

The rearrangement joins TRBV28 to TRBJ2-7, with 11 positions matching TRBD1. The V gene end was trimmed by 1 base and the J gene end by 7 bases; junction bases not matched to a gene: 12. Germline assignment: CDR1 MDHEN and CDR2 SYDVKM. The CDR3 spans 17 residues. As DNA, the CDR3 is TGTGCCAGCAGTTTATCGAACCCGGGGACAGGGGGTGTGGAGCAGTACTTC. Translating it yields CASSLSNPGTGGVEQYF.

V usage is TRBV19 and J usage is TRBJ2-6; 7 bases map to TRBD1. This CDR3 has 16 amino acids. V was pared by 6 bases and J by 2 bases, with 7 bases of the junction left unmatched. The germline V gene encodes CDR1 LNHDA and CDR2 SQIVND (reference sequence). In nucleotides, the CDR3 is TGTGCCAGTAGCGCCCCGACAGGGACTGGGGCCAACGTCCTGACTTTC. Its translation is CASSAPTGTGANVLTF.

The chain carries TRBV5-1 and TRBJ1-1; D gene uncertain. The CDR3 has 13 residues. Germline CDR1 and CDR2: SGHRS and YFSETQ. The germline V and J ends were trimmed by 3 bases and 5 bases, with 11 bases remaining between them. The CDR3 loop reads CASSSKDGTEAFF. Here the CDR3 DNA reads TGCGCCAGCAGCTCTAAGGACGGAACTGAAGCTTTCTTT.

This sequence joins TRBV5-1 and TRBJ2-7; D might be TRBD2 (6 bases). The CDR3 is 15 amino acids. Trimming stripped 0 bases from V and 3 bases from J, with 13 bases between. The germline V gene has CDR1 SGHRS and CDR2 YFSETQ. For the CDR3, the DNA is TGCGCCAGCAGCTTGGAGCCCGGGGGTGGCTACGAGCAGTACTTC. It is translated as CASSLEPGGGYEQYF.

The sample holds a few counts of this clone. The rearrangement uses TRBV29-1 and TRBJ1-2; D is unclear. Germline CDR1 and CDR2: SQVTM and ANQGSEA. CDR3 length: 13 amino acids. V gave up 3 bases and J gave up 0 bases, with 8 bases separating them. The CDR3 region has the DNA TGCAGCGTTGAGGGCAGAACTAACTATGGCTACACCTTC. Its protein product is CSVEGRTNYGYTF.

The chain uses TRBV9 and TRBJ1-2, with no clear D. The ends were cut back, 3 bases at V and 5 bases at J, with 11 bases in the middle. The germline V gene has CDR1 SGDLS and CDR2 YYNGEE. This CDR3 contains 13 residues. The CDR3 is CASSGGVMYGYTF. The CDR3 region has the DNA TGTGCCAGCAGCGGTGGAGTTATGTATGGCTACACCTTC.

This chain links TRBV5-6 with TRBJ1-2; 9 bases agree with TRBD1. The CDR3 runs 15 residues. The junction had 7 bases not matched to a gene; V was cut back by 5 bases and J by 2 bases. Germline loops: CDR1 SGHDT, CDR2 YYEEEE. CDR3 loop: CASSWTGDWNYGYTF. The CDR3 DNA reads as TGTGCCAGCAGTTGGACAGGGGACTGGAACTATGGCTACACCTTC.

The chain has TRBV27 and TRBJ2-7, with 7 bases aligning to TRBD1. CDR1 is MNHEY and CDR2 is SMNVEV in the germline V gene (reference sequence). The CDR3 is 14 amino acids. The junction had 8 bases not matched to a gene; V was cut back by 5 bases and J by 4 bases. The CDR3 loop is CASSRAGGIYEQYF. CDR3 nucleotide sequence: TGTGCCAGCAGTCGGGCAGGGGGTATTTACGAGCAGTACTTC.

The chain has TRBV7-2 and TRBJ1-2; 10 bases match TRBD1. CDR3 length: 15 residues. Germline V CDR1 and CDR2: SGHTA, FQGNSA. V was clipped by 6 bases and J by 6 bases; unmatched bases: 10. CDR3 residues: CASRLVGTGADGYTF. The CDR3 region has the DNA TGTGCCAGCAGACTAGTGGGGACAGGGGCGGATGGCTACACCTTC.

This clone was detected once. The gene calls are TRBV7-8 and TRBJ2-4, with TRBD1 matching 7 bases. The CDR3 is 17 amino acids. Trimming at V came to 5 bases and at J to 3 bases, leaving 13 bases not matched to a gene. The germline V gene has CDR1 SGHVS and CDR2 FQNEAQ. The CDR3 bases are TGTGCCAGCAGCCCTAACAACAGGGGAGCAGGCAAAAACATTCAGTACTTC. Its translation: CASSPNNRGAGKNIQYF.

The chain is built from TRBV9 and TRBJ1-5; D may be TRBD1 (5 bases). There are 15 residues in the CDR3. The germline V and J ends were trimmed by 2 bases and 7 bases, with 16 bases remaining between them. Germline lookup yields CDR1 SGDLS and CDR2 YYNGEE. The chain's CDR3 is CASSVDPNSGQPQHF. CDR3 coding DNA: TGTGCCAGCAGCGTGGATCCTAATTCAGGGCAGCCCCAGCATTTT.

J is TRBJ2-5 and V is TRBV30; no clear D gene. Germline CDR1 is GTSNPN and CDR2 is SVGIG (reference sequence). The V end was cut by 2 bases, the J end by 5 bases, with 12 bases between. This CDR3 comprises 13 residues. In DNA, the CDR3 is TGTGCCTGGAGTAGGGCAGCCTTGGAGACCCAGTACTTC. It yields the protein CAWSRAALETQYF. The full variable domain, rest sourced from reference TRBV30 and TRBJ2-5, is SQTIHQWPATLVQPVGSPLSLECTVEGTSNPNLYWYRQAAGRGLQLLFYSVGIGQISSEVPQNLSASRPQDRQFILSSKKLLLSDSGFYLCAWSRAALETQYFGPGTRLLVL.

The chain combines TRBV7-2 with TRBJ2-1; no reliable D call. Germline loops: CDR1 SGHTA, CDR2 FQGNSA. The length of the CDR3 is 12 residues. Trimming left V 3 bases short and J 10 bases short, with 10 bases between. In DNA, the CDR3 is TGTGCCAGCAGCTTCCGACCCGAGGAGCAGTTCTTC. As protein: CASSFRPEEQFF.

This clone was found once. The V gene is TRBV7-9, the J gene TRBJ1-1, with a possible D match to TRBD1 (5 bases). The V gene's germline CDR1 is SEHNR and CDR2 FQNEAQ (reference sequence). CDR3 length: 17 residues. Trimming cost V 5 bases and J 3 bases, with 22 bases left between them. Written as DNA, the CDR3 is TGTGCCAGCAGCAAATCCCAGGTTCGGGGGTCCGACACTGAAGCTTTCTTT. It translates to CASSKSQVRGSDTEAFF.

A few counts support this clone. The chain has TRBV29-1 and TRBJ2-3, with 7 bases matching TRBD2. The junction had 13 bases not matched to a gene; V was cut back by 7 bases and J by 0 bases. The length of the CDR3 is 16 residues. Germline CDR1 reads SQVTM; CDR2 reads ANQGSEA. Here the CDR3 reads CSANPLAESSTDTQYF. CDR3 DNA: TGCAGCGCCAACCCCCTAGCGGAATCTAGCACAGATACGCAGTATTTT.

The rearrangement uses TRBV19 and TRBJ1-2; 7 positions match TRBD1. Germline V gene sequence: CDR1 LNHDA, CDR2 SQIVND (reference sequence). This CDR3 contains 13 residues. Trimming at V came to 9 bases and at J to 7 bases, leaving 11 bases not matched to a gene. This CDR3 is CARIRQGGGGYTF. The CDR3 DNA reads as TGTGCCAGAATTCGACAGGGAGGAGGTGGCTACACCTTC.

This clone was detected only a few times. V and J are TRBV7-9 and TRBJ2-1; 11 bases fit TRBD2. The CDR3 sequence is 14 residues long. CDR1 is SEHNR, CDR2 FQNEAQ, per germline (reference sequence). Trimming at V came to 10 bases and at J to 4 bases, leaving 6 bases not matched to a gene. CDR3 in amino acids: CANDLAGGYNEQFF. CDR3 DNA sequence: TGTGCCAACGATCTAGCGGGGGGATACAATGAGCAGTTCTTC.

The chain couples TRBV5-1 to TRBJ1-6; 7 bases fit TRBD1. Germline V gives CDR1 SGHRS, CDR2 YFSETQ. The CDR3 covers 15 residues. After removal of 1 base from V and 5 bases from J, the junction contained 3 bases not matched to a gene. The CDR3 region has the DNA TGCGCCAGCAGCTTGTTCACAGGGGATAATTCACCCCTCCACTTT. This gives the protein CASSLFTGDNSPLHF.

This rearrangement joins TRBV30 to TRBJ2-2, with D uncertain. V was shortened by 0 bases and J by 4 bases, with 6 bases between the two germline ends. The germline V gene has CDR1 GTSNPN and CDR2 SVGIG (reference sequence). This CDR3 spans 13 amino acids. Written as DNA, the CDR3 is TGTGCCTGGAGTGTACTCTCCACCGGGGAGCTGTTTTTT. Translated: CAWSVLSTGELFF.

The chain employs TRBV2 and TRBJ1-2, with D maybe TRBD1 (5 bases). Trimming removed 6 bases from V and 8 bases from J, with 13 bases in between. CDR1 and CDR2 (germline): SNHLY, FYNNEI. The CDR3 loop spans 12 amino acids. The CDR3 nucleotides read TGTGCCAGCAGAAACCAGGGTTACGGCTACACCTTC. Translated, it gives CASRNQGYGYTF.

The J gene is TRBJ2-1, the V gene TRBV30; D unresolved. Trimming cost V 0 bases and J 0 bases, with 12 bases left between them. CDR3 length equals 16 residues. CDR1 is GTSNPN, CDR2 SVGIG, per germline (reference sequence). Here the CDR3 reads CAWSVLTVRSYNEQFF. The CDR3 region has the DNA TGTGCCTGGAGTGTACTGACGGTCCGCTCCTACAATGAGCAGTTCTTC.